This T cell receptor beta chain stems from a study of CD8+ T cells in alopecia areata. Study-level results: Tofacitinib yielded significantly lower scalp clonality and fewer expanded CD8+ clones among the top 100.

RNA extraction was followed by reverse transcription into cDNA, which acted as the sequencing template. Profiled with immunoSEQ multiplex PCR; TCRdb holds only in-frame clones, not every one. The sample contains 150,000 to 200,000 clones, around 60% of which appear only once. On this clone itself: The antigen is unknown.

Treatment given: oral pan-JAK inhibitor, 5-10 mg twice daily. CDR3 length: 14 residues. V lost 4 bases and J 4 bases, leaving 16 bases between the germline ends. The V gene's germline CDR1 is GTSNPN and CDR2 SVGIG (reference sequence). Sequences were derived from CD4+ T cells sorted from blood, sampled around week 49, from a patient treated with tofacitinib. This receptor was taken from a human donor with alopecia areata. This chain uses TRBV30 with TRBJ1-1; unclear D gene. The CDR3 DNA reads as TGTGCCTGGACGAAGAGGGTAGCCGCCACTGAAGCTTTCTTT. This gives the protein CAWTKRVAATEAFF.